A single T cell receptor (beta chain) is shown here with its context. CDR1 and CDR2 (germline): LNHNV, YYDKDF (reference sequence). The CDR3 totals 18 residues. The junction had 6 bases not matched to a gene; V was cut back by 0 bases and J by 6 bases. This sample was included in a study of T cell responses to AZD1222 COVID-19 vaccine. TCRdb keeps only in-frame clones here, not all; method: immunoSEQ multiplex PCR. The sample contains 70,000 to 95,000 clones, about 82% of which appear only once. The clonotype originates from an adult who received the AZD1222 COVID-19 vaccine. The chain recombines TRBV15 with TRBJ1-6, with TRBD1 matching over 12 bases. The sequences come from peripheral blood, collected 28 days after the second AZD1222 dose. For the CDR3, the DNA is TGTGCCACCAGCAGAGATATGGGACAGGGGGCGCGTAATTCACCCCTCCACTTT. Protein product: CATSRDMGQGARNSPLHF.